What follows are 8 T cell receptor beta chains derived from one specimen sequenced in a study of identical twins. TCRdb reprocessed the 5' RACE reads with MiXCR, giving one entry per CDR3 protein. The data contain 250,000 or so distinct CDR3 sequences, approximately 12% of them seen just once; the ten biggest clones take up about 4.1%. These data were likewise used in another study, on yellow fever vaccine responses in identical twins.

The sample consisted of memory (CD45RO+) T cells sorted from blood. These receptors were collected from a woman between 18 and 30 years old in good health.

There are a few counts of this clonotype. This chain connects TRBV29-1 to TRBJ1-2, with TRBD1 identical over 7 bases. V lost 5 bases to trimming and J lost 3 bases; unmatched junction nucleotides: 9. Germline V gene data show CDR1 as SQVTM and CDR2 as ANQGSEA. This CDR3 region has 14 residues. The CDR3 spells CSVPRQGDDYGYTF. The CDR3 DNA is TGCAGCGTTCCAAGACAGGGCGACGACTATGGCTACACCTTC.

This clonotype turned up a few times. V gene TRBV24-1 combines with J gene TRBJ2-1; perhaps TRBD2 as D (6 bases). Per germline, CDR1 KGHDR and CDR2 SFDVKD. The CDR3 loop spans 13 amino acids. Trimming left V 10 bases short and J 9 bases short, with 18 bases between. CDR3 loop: CATQYGGIAEQFF. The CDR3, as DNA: TGTGCCACTCAGTATGGCGGGATTGCTGAGCAGTTCTTC.

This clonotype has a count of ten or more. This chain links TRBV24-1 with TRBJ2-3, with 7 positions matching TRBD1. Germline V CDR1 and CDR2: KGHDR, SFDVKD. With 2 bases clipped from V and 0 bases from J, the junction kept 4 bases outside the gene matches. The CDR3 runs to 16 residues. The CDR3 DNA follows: TGTGCCACCAGTGATTCCGGGACAGCGAGCACAGATACGCAGTATTTT. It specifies CATSDSGTASTDTQYF.

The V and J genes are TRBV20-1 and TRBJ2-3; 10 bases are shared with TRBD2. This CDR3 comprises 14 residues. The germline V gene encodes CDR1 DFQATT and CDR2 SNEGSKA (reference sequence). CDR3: CRADLAGAQDTQYF. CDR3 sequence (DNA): TGCAGGGCTGATCTAGCGGGAGCACAAGATACGCAGTATTTT.

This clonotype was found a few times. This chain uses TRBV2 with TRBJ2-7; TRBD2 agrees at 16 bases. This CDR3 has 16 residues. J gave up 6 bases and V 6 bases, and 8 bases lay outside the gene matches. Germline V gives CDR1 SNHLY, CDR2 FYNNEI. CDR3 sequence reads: CASRGTSGGATGEQYF. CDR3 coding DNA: TGTGCCAGCAGAGGGACTAGCGGGGGGGCCACAGGCGAGCAGTACTTC.

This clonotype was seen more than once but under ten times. The CDR3 DNA reads as TGCAGTGCTAGGGCAGACAGAGACTACGAGCAGTACTTC. Translation gives CSARADRDYEQYF. This rearrangement joins TRBV20-1 to TRBJ2-7; D is perhaps TRBD1 (5 bases). Germline-derived CDR1 and CDR2 are DFQATT and SNEGSKA (reference sequence). The CDR3 has 13 residues. V was shortened by 3 bases and J by 3 bases, with 12 bases between the two germline ends.

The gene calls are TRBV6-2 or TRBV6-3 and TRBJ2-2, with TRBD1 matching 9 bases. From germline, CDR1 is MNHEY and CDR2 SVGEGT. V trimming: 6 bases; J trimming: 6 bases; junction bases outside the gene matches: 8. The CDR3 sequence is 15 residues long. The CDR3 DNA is TGTGCCAGCAGACCGGGACAGGGCGATTCCGGGGAGCTGTTTTTT. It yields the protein CASRPGQGDSGELFF.

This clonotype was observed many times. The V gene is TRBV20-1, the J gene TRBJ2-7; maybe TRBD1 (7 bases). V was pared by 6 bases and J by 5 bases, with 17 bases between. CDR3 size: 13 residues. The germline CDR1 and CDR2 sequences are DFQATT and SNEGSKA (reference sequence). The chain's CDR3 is CSAPATGRNEQYF. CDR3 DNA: TGCAGTGCCCCAGCGACAGGGAGGAACGAGCAGTACTTC.